This TCR beta chain was sequenced for a study of glioma-infiltrating T cells after dendritic cell vaccination. Study-level findings and limits: The cohort had few patients with full blood and tumor sets.

Time point reported: after dendritic cell vaccination, including at tumor progression/relapse. About this clone itself: Its specificity is not known.

V dropped 4 bases and J dropped 1 base, with 10 bases sitting between them. Germline loops: CDR1 SGHDN, CDR2 FVKESK. The CDR3 is 14 residues long. Repertoires were generated with immunoSEQ multiplex PCR, while TCRdb's copy carries only in-frame clones and drops some. This table holds some 60,000 clones, 70% to 85% found once. The sequence was collected from a human donor with glioblastoma. This chain joins TRBV14 and TRBJ1-1; D not certain. Material: blood, obtained after dendritic cell vaccination. The CDR3 here is CASSPRTSNTEAFF. CDR3 coding DNA: TGTGCCAGCAGCCCTCGGACTTCGAACACTGAAGCTTTCTTT.